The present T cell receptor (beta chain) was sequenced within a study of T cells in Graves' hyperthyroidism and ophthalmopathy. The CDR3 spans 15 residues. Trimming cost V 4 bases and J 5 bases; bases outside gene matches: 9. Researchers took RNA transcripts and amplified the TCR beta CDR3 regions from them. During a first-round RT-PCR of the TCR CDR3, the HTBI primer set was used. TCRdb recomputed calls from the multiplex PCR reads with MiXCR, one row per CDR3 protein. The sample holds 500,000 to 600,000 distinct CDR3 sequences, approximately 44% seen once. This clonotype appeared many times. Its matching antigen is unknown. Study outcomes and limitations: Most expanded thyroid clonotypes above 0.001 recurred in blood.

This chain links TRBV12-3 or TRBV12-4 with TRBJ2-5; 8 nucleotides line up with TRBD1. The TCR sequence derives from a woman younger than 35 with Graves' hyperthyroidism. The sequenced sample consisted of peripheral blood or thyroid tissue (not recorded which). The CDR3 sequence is CASSSEDRARETQYF. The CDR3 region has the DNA TGTGCCAGCAGTTCTGAGGACAGGGCCCGGGAGACCCAGTACTTC.